Below, one T cell receptor (beta chain) is given with its context. Its antigen is as yet unknown. These data belong to a study of regulatory T cells in long-lasting Graves disease. Overall study: For a period under 3 months, newly diagnosed Graves' patients had taken antithyroid drugs. Whole-study results and caveats: Among persistent patients, a larger number of public clonotypes were shared (about 3,000) than among newly diagnosed patients (about 970).

Time point described: newly diagnosed GD, antithyroid drugs for less than 3 months. Following extraction of RNA from PBMCs, that RNA was used to make the TCR library. Through Arm-PCR of CDR3 regions and iRepertoire HTBI primers, TCR beta libraries were built. Original data processing: Sequenced samples collectively carried 55 to 80 TRBV and 14 to 15 TRBJ segments. TCRdb reprocessed the multiplex PCR reads with MiXCR, giving one entry per CDR3 protein. The V and J calls and clone size come from TCRdb's table, not from the authors' own analysis. The repertoire has around 500,000 distinct CDR3 sequences, roughly 14% of them found once; the top ten carry about 9.1%. The germline gives CDR1 MGHRA, CDR2 YSYEKL. V lost 1 base to trimming and J lost 5 bases, with 8 bases between them. The CDR3 is 14 amino acids. This sample was also put to use in a study of T cells in Graves' hyperthyroidism and ophthalmopathy. That source adds: First-round RT-PCR of the TCR CDR3 relied on the HTBI primer set.

The origin of this receptor is a man aged 25 to 40 with Graves disease. Sequencing used peripheral blood mononuclear cells (PBMCs), obtained at new diagnosis, from a patient treated with antithyroid drugs. This chain links TRBV4-1 with TRBJ2-2; possible D gene TRBD2, 6 bases. The CDR3 loop is CASSQGAGTGELFF. In nucleotides, the CDR3 is TGCGCCAGCAGCCAAGGGGCGGGAACCGGGGAGCTGTTTTTT.